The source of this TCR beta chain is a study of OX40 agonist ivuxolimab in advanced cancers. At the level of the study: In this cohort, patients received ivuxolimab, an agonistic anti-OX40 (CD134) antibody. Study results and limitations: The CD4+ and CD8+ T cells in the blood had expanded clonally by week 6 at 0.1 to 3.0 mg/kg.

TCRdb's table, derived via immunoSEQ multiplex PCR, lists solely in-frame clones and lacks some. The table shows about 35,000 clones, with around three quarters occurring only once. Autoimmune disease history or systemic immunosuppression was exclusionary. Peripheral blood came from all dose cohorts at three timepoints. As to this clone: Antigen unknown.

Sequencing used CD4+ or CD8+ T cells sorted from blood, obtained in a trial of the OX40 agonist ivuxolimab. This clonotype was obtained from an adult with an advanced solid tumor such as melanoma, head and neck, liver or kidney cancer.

For the CDR3, the DNA is TGCAGCGTTGATAGGTTCCGGGGTCGGGAGACCCAGTACTTC. It yields the protein CSVDRFRGRETQYF. The rearrangement links TRBV29-1 to TRBJ2-5, with a possible D match to TRBD2 (5 bases). The V end was cut by 3 bases, the J end by 5 bases, with 16 bases between. There are 14 residues in the CDR3. In germline, CDR1 is SQVTM, CDR2 ANQGSEA.